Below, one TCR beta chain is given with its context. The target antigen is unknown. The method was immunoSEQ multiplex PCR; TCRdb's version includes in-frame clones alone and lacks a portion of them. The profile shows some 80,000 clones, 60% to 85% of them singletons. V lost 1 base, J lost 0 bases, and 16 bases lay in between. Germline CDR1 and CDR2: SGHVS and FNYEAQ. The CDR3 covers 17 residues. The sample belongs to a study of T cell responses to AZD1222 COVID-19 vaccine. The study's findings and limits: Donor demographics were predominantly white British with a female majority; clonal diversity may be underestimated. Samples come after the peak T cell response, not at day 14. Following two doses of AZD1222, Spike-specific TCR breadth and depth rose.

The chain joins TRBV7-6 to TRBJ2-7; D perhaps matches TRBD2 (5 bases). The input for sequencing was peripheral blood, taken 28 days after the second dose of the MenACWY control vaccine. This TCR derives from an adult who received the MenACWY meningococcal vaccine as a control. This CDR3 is CASSLGSGSVASYEQYF. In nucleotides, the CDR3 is TGTGCCAGCAGCTTAGGGTCGGGATCTGTTGCCTCCTACGAGCAGTACTTC.